Shown below are 20 T cell receptor beta chains from a single sample sequenced in a study of breast tumors, draining lymph nodes, adjacent tissues. TCRdb called the multiplex PCR reads again in MiXCR, with one record for every CDR3 protein. The sample lists approximately 22,000 distinct CDR3 sequences; 32% were seen once. Sequencing was done on a sample of breast tumor tissue. Receptor source: a female donor with breast cancer. Some clones in this sample may be carry-over from other donors' samples.

This chain uses TRBV5-4 with TRBJ1-1; 7 bases line up with TRBD1. The CDR3 extends over 15 amino acids. Germline assignment: CDR1 SGHNT and CDR2 YYREEE (reference sequence). The ends lost 0 bases at V and 2 bases at J; junction bases unmatched: 4. In nucleotides, the CDR3 is TGTGCCAGCAGCTTGGCCGGGACAGTTAACACTGAAGCTTTCTTT. This codes for CASSLAGTVNTEAFF.

The sample holds many counts of this clonotype. DNA for the CDR3: TGTGCCAGCAGTGCCACATCGTCTGGCTACACCTTC. This sequence encodes CASSATSSGYTF. This chain joins TRBV7-9 and TRBJ1-2, with unresolved D. Germline CDR1 and CDR2: SEHNR and FQNEAQ (reference sequence). CDR3 length: 12 residues. With 6 bases removed from V and 7 bases from J, the gap between germline ends came to 12 bases.

This clonotype appeared many times. This chain connects TRBV9 to TRBJ1-6; tentative D call: TRBD1 (5 bases). V was clipped by 5 bases and J by 1 base, with 10 bases between them. Germline-derived CDR1 and CDR2 are SGDLS and YYNGEE. The CDR3 contains 15 residues. CDR3 coding DNA: TGTGCCAGCAGTGGGGGGGGTTCCTATAATTCACCCCTCCACTTT. It is translated as CASSGGGSYNSPLHF. The whole variable domain, remainder taken from reference TRBV9 and TRBJ1-6, is DSGVTQTPKHLITATGQRVTLRCSPRSGDLSVYWYQQSLDQGLQFLIQYYNGEERAKGNILERFSAQQFPDLHSELNLSSLELGDSALYFCASSGGGSYNSPLHFGNGTRLTVT.

As regards this clonotype: This may be a read error, as it is one base from a much larger clone. The chain uses TRBV3-1 and TRBJ2-2; 11 bases agree with TRBD2. Germline CDR1 and CDR2: LGHDT and YNNKEL (reference sequence). CDR3 length: 16 amino acids. After removal of 8 bases from V and 1 base from J, the junction contained 6 bases not matched to a gene. CDR3: CASGLAGGMNTGELFF. The DNA for the CDR3 is TGTGCCAGCGGCCTAGCGGGAGGAATGAACACCGGGGAGCTGTTTTTT.

This chain links TRBV7-9 with TRBJ2-3; D is ambiguous. CDR1 is SEHNR, CDR2 FQNEAQ, per germline (reference sequence). The V end lost 4 bases, the J end lost 0 bases, and 2 bases lay between the germline ends. The CDR3 extends over 12 amino acids. Here the CDR3 DNA reads TGTGCCAGCAGCTATAGCACAGATACGCAGTATTTT. Translating it yields CASSYSTDTQYF.

This clonotype occurred many times. The gene calls are TRBV2 and TRBJ2-5; 8 bases map to TRBD1. The germline CDR1 and CDR2 sequences are SNHLY and FYNNEI. Trimming cost V 6 bases and J 5 bases; bases outside gene matches: 8. The CDR3 is 14 amino acids. The CDR3 here is CASSDGQGEETQYF. The CDR3, as DNA: TGTGCCAGCAGCGACGGACAGGGCGAGGAGACCCAGTACTTC.

In its sample, this clonotype ranks as medium-sized. The J gene is TRBJ2-1, the V gene TRBV20-1, with 13 bases that match TRBD2. CDR1 and CDR2 from the germline V gene are DFQATT and SNEGSKA (reference sequence). The CDR3 is 15 residues long. The J segment lost 7 bases and the V segment lost 4 bases, leaving 7 bases of the junction unmatched. The CDR3 reads CSANMRLAGGNEQFF. CDR3 in DNA: TGCAGTGCTAATATGCGACTAGCGGGAGGTAATGAGCAGTTCTTC.

This clonotype has a count of ten or more. The V call is TRBV12-3 or TRBV12-4, the J call TRBJ2-3; D ambiguous. The germline V and J ends were trimmed by 5 bases and 2 bases, with 11 bases remaining between them. The CDR3 totals 14 residues. The CDR3 loop is CASSPVGNTDTQYF. The CDR3 region has the DNA TGTGCCAGCAGTCCGGTTGGGAACACAGATACGCAGTATTTT.

This clonotype was seen many times. V is TRBV20-1 and J is TRBJ2-5; D tentatively reads TRBD1 or TRBD2 (5 bases each). The V gene lost 0 bases and the J gene lost 4 bases, with 12 bases spanning the gap. CDR1 DFQATT and CDR2 SNEGSKA come from the germline V gene (reference sequence). This CDR3 contains 14 residues. In DNA, the CDR3 is TGCAGTGCTAGAGATCGGGGCCGGGGAGAGACCCAGTACTTC. It is translated as CSARDRGRGETQYF.

The chain links TRBV20-1 to TRBJ2-7; D perhaps matches TRBD1 (6 bases). V dropped 6 bases and J dropped 4 bases, with 16 bases sitting between them. The length of the CDR3 is 13 residues. Germline V gene data show CDR1 as DFQATT and CDR2 as SNEGSKA (reference sequence). CDR3 residues: CSAHSGTSYEQYF. Written as DNA, the CDR3 is TGCAGTGCCCATTCCGGGACAAGTTACGAGCAGTACTTC.

Many counts were recorded for this clonotype. The J gene is TRBJ2-7, the V gene TRBV7-9; D might be TRBD2 (5 bases). The CDR3 runs 13 residues. The V end lost 4 bases, the J end lost 3 bases, and 10 bases lay between the germline ends. Looked up from germline, CDR1 is SEHNR and CDR2 is FQNEAQ (reference sequence). The DNA for the CDR3 is TGTGCCAGCAGCTCGAGTGAGGGCTACGAGCAGTACTTC. This codes for CASSSSEGYEQYF.

As concerns this clonotype: One junction end disagrees with the germline gene, perhaps due to a read error. This chain connects TRBV5-1 to TRBJ1-2; D is unclear. The CDR3 spans 14 residues. Germline V CDR1 and CDR2: SGHRS, YFSETQ. The CDR3 nucleotides are TGCGCCGGCAGCTCGGTGGCAGCGGCCTATGGCTACACCTTC. Protein product: CAGSSVAAAYGYTF.

This clonotype was recorded at least ten times. The V and J genes are TRBV3-1 and TRBJ2-2, with D possibly being TRBD2 (6 bases). Germline CDR1 reads LGHDT; CDR2 reads YNNKEL (reference sequence). V was trimmed by 1 base and J by 7 bases, leaving 7 bases between them. This CDR3 has 13 amino acids. CDR3 in amino acids: CASSQGGDGELFF. CDR3 coding DNA: TGTGCCAGCAGCCAAGGGGGGGACGGGGAGCTGTTTTTT.

This clonotype has at least ten counts. V gene TRBV3-1 combines with J gene TRBJ2-1; D might be TRBD1 (6 bases). V lost 1 base and J 5 bases, leaving 12 bases between the germline ends. Germline assignment: CDR1 LGHDT and CDR2 YNNKEL (reference sequence). The CDR3 is made up of 15 amino acids. The CDR3, as DNA: TGTGCCAGCAGCCAAGGATTAGGGACACACAATGAGCAGTTCTTC. This sequence encodes CASSQGLGTHNEQFF.

This clonotype was counted many times. The genes are TRBV18 and TRBJ1-2; 8 bases fit TRBD1. The V gene end was trimmed by 3 bases and the J gene end by 8 bases; junction bases not matched to a gene: 5. This CDR3 spans 13 amino acids. The germline V gene encodes CDR1 KGHSH and CDR2 LQKENI. CDR3 loop: CASSPGTGLGYTF. Here the CDR3 DNA reads TGTGCCAGCTCACCCGGGACAGGCCTGGGCTACACCTTC.

This clonotype was picked up many times. As DNA, the CDR3 is TGTGCCAGCAGCGAGCCCGGACAGGGATATTACGAGCAGTACTTC. Translating gives CASSEPGQGYYEQYF. The chain joins TRBV7-2 to TRBJ2-7; 8 bases line up with TRBD1. The CDR3 has 15 residues. The V gene's germline CDR1 is SGHTA and CDR2 FQGNSA. Losses at the gene ends were 5 bases for V and 4 bases for J; bases not matched to a gene: 10.

In its sample, this clonotype was seen many times. J is TRBJ2-7 and V is TRBV28, with D tentatively TRBD2 (5 bases). Trimming removed 4 bases from V and 3 bases from J, with 10 bases in between. This CDR3 comprises 13 residues. The germline gives CDR1 MDHEN, CDR2 SYDVKM. CDR3 nucleotide sequence: TGTGCCAGCAGTTATGAGGGCCGCTACGAGCAGTACTTC. Translated, it gives CASSYEGRYEQYF.

This clonotype was recorded many times. V and J are TRBV7-9 and TRBJ2-7; 9 positions agree with TRBD1. The V segment lost 5 bases and the J segment 13 bases; nucleotides outside the gene matches: 9. CDR3 length equals 12 residues. Germline V gene sequence: CDR1 SEHNR, CDR2 FQNEAQ (reference sequence). CDR3 loop: CASSPWWDRDYF. In DNA form, the CDR3 reads TGTGCCAGCAGCCCCTGGTGGGACAGGGACTACTTC.

This clonotype occurred many times. The chain's CDR3 is CASSEDSGADYEQYF. The CDR3 nucleotides read TGTGCCAGCAGCGAGGACTCCGGAGCCGACTACGAGCAGTACTTC. The chain is built from TRBV7-9 and TRBJ2-7; perhaps TRBD2 as D (5 bases). The germline V gene encodes CDR1 SEHNR and CDR2 FQNEAQ (reference sequence). V was cut by 5 bases and J by 3 bases, with 17 bases left in between. CDR3 length equals 15 residues.

This clonotype counts as medium-sized. The chain has TRBV7-9 and TRBJ2-2; 7 nucleotides align to TRBD2. The CDR3 extends over 13 amino acids. After removal of 3 bases from V and 6 bases from J, the junction contained 1 base not matched to a gene. Per germline, CDR1 SEHNR and CDR2 FQNEAQ (reference sequence). This CDR3 is CASSFGGSGELFF. For the CDR3, the DNA is TGTGCCAGCAGCTTCGGGGGGTCCGGGGAGCTGTTTTTT.